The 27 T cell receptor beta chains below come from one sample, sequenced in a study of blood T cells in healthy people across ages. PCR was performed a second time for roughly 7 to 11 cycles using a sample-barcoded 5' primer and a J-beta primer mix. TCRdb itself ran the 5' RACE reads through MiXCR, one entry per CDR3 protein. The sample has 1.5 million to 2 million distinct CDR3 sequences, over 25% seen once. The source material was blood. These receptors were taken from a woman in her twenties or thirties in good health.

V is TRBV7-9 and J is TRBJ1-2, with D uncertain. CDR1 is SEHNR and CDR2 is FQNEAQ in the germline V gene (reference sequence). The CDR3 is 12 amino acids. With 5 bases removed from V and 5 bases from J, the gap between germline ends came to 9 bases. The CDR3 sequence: CASSHKGYGYTF. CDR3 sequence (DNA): TGTGCCAGCAGCCACAAAGGGTATGGCTACACCTTC.

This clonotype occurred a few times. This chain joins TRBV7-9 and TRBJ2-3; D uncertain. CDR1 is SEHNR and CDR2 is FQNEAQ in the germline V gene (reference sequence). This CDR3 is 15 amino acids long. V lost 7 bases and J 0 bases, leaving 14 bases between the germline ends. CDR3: CASISPGESTDTQYF. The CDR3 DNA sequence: TGTGCCAGCATCTCCCCTGGCGAAAGCACAGATACGCAGTATTTT.

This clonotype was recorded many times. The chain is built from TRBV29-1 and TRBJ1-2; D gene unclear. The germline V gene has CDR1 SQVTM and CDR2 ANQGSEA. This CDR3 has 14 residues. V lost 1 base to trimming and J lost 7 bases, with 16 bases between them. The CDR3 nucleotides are TGCAGCGTTGAAGTGGGCCTCAGCGAGCGTGGCTACACCTTC. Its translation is CSVEVGLSERGYTF. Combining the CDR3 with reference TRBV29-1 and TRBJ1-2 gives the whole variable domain SAVISQKPSRDICQRGTSLTIQCQVDSQVTMMFWYRQQPGQSLTLIATANQGSEATYESGFVIDKFPISRPNLTFSTLTVSNMSPEDSSIYLCSVEVGLSERGYTFGSGTRLTVV.

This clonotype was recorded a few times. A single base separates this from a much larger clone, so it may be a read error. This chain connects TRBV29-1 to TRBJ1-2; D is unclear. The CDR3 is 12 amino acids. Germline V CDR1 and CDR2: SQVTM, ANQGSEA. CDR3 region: CGVEADTYGYTF. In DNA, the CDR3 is TGCGGCGTTGAAGCAGATACCTATGGCTACACCTTC.

The CDR3 DNA follows: TGTGCCATCAGTGGAGAAGGGGGAGGAGCCCAAGAGACCCAGTACTTC. It encodes CAISGEGGGAQETQYF. The J gene is TRBJ2-5, the V gene TRBV10-3; D is tentatively TRBD1 or TRBD2 (6 bases each). Per the germline V gene, CDR1 is ENHRY and CDR2 is SYGVKD. Trimming pared 4 bases from V and 1 base from J, leaving 16 bases between. The CDR3 has 16 amino acids.

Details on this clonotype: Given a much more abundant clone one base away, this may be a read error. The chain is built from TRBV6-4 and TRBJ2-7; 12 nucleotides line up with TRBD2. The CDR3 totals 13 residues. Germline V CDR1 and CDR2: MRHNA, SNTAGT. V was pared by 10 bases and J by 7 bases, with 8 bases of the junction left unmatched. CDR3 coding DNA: TGTGCCACCCGGACTAGCGGGAATAATGAGCAGTACTTC. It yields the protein CATRTSGNNEQYF.

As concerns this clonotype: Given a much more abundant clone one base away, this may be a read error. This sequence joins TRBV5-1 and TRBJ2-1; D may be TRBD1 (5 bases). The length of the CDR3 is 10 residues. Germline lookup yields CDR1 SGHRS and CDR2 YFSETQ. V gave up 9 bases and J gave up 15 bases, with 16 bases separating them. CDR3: CATEQVCGFF. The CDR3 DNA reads TGCGCCACCGAACAGGTTTGCGGGTTCTTC.

CDR3 sequence: CASSLAGMTQYF. Here the CDR3 DNA reads TGCGCCAGCAGCTTGGCCGGGATGACCCAGTACTTC. The chain couples TRBV5-1 to TRBJ2-5; D might be TRBD2 (5 bases). This CDR3 comprises 12 residues. V dropped 0 bases and J dropped 7 bases, with 7 bases sitting between them. The germline V gene has CDR1 SGHRS and CDR2 YFSETQ.

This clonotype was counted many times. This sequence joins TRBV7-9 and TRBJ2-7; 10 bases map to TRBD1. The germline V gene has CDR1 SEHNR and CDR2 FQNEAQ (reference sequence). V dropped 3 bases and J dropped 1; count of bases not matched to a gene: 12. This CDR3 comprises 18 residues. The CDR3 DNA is TGTGCCAGCAGCTTCCCCCGGGGGCGGACAGGGGGATCCTACGAGCAGTACTTC. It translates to CASSFPRGRTGGSYEQYF.

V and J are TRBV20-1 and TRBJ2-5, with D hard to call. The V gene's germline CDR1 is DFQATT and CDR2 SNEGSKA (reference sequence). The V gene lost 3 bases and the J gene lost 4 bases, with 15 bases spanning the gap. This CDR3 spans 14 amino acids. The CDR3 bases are TGCAGTGCTAGTGTAGAGGAAAGGGTAGAGACCCAGTACTTC. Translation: CSASVEERVETQYF.

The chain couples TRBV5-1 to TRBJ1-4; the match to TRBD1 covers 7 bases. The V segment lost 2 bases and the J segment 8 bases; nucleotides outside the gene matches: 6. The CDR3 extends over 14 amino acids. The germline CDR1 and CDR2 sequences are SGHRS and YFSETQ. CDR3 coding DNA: TGCGCCAGCAGCTTCGACAGGGTCAAGGAAAAACTGTTTTTT. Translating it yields CASSFDRVKEKLFF.

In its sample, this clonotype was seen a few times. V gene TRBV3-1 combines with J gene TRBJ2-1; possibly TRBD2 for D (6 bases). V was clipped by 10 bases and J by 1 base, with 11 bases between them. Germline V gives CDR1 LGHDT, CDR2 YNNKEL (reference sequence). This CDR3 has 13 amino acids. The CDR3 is CATGSASYNEQFF. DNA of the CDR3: TGTGCCACCGGGAGCGCATCCTACAATGAGCAGTTCTTC.

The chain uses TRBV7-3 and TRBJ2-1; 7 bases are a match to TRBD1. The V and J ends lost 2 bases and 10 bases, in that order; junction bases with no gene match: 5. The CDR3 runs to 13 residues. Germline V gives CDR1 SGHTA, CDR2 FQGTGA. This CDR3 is CASSLRQGQEQFF. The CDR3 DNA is TGTGCCAGCAGCTTACGACAGGGACAAGAGCAGTTCTTC.

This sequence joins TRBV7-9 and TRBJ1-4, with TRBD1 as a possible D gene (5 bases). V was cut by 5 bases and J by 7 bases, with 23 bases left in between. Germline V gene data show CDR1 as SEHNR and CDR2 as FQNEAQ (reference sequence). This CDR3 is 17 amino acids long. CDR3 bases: TGTGCCAGCAGCAGCGAACCCCCAGGGCCGAGGCGTGAAAAACTGTTTTTT. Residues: CASSSEPPGPRREKLFF.

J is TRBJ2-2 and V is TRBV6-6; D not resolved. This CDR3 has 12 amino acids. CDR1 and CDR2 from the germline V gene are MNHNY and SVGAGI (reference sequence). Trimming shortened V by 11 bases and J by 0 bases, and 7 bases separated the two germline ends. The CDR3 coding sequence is TGTGCCGCGGCTGCGAACACCGGGGAGCTGTTTTTT. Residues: CAAAANTGELFF.

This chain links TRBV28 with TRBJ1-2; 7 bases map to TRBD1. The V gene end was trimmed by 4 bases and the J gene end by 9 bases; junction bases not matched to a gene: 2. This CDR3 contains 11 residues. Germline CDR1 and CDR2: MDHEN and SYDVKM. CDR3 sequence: CASSWDSSYTF. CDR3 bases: TGTGCCAGCAGTTGGGACAGCAGCTACACCTTC.

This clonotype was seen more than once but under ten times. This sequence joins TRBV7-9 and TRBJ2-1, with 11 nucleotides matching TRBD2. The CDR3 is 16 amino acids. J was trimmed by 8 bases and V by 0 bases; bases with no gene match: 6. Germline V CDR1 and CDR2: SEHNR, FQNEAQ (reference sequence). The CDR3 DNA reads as TGTGCCAGCAGCTTAGCGCGTACTAGCGGGAGTCATGAGCAGTTCTTC. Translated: CASSLARTSGSHEQFF. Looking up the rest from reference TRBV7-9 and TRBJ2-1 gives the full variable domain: DTGVSQNPRHKITKRGQNVTFRCDPISEHNRLYWYRQTLGQGPEFLTYFQNEAQLEKSRLLSDRFSAERPKGSFSTLEIQRTEQGDSAMYLCASSLARTSGSHEQFFGPGTRLTVL.

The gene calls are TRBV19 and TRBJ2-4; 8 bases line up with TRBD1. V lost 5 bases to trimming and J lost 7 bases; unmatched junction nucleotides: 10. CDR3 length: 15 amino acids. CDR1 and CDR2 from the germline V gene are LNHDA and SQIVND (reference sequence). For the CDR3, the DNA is TGTGCCAGTAGTCCCCCAGAGAGACAGGGGAACATTCAGTACTTC. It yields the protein CASSPPERQGNIQYF. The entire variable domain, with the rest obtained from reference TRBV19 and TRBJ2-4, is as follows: DGGITQSPKYLFRKEGQNVTLSCEQNLNHDAMYWYRQDPGQGLRLIYYSQIVNDFQKGDIAEGYSVSREKKESFPLTVTSAQKNPTAFYLCASSPPERQGNIQYFGAGTRLSVL.

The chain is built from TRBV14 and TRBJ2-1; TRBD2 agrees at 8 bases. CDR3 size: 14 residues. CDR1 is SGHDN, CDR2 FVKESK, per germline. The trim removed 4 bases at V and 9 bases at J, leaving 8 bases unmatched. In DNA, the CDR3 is TGTGCCAGCAGCCTCGTGGAGCGGGAGACTGAGCAGTTCTTC. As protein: CASSLVERETEQFF.

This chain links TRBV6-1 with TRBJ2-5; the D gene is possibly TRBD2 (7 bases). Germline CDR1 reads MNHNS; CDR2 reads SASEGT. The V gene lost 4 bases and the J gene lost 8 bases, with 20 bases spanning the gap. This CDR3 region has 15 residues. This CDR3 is CASSGWGGARVTQYF. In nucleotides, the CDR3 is TGTGCCAGCAGTGGCTGGGGGGGGGCGCGCGTTACCCAGTACTTC.

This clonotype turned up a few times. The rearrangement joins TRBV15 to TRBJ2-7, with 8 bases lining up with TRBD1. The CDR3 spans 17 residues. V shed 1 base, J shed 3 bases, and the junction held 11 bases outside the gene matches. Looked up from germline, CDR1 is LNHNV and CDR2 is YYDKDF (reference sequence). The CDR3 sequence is CATSRGPPGTGLYEQYF. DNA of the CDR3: TGTGCCACCAGCAGAGGACCCCCCGGGACAGGCCTCTACGAGCAGTACTTC.

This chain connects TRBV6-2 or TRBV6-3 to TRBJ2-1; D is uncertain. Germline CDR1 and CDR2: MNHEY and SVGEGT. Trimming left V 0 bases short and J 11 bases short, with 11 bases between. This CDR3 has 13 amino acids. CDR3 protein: CASSYSGNTKQFF. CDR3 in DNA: TGTGCCAGCAGTTACTCGGGCAACACAAAGCAGTTCTTC.

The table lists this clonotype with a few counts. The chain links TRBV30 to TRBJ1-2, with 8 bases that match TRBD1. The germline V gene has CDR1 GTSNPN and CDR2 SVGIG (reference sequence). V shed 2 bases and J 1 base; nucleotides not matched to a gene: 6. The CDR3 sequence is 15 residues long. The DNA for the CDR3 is TGTGCCTGGAGTTCCGGACAGGGCAATAACTATGGCTACACCTTC. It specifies CAWSSGQGNNYGYTF.

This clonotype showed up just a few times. In DNA, the CDR3 is TGCGCCATCGCTGGCAAATTACCGGGACAACAAGAGACCCAGTACTTC. Translated, it gives CAIAGKLPGQQETQYF. V and J are TRBV5-1 and TRBJ2-5; maybe TRBD1 (6 bases). Germline V gene lookup returns CDR1 SGHRS and CDR2 YFSETQ. CDR3 size: 16 residues. The V gene lost 9 bases and the J gene lost 2 bases, with 23 bases spanning the gap.

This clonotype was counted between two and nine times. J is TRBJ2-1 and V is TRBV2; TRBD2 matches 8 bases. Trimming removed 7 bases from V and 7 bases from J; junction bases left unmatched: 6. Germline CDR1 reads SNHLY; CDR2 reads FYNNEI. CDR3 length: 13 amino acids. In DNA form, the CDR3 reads TGTGCCAGCAAGCGGGAGTATGGGAATGAGCAGTTCTTC. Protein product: CASKREYGNEQFF.

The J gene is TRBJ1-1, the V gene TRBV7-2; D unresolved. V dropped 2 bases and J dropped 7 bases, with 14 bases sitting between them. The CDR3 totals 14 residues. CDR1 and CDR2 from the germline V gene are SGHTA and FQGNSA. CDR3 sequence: CASSLRAPGGEAFF. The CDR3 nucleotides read TGTGCCAGCAGCTTAAGAGCTCCCGGAGGTGAAGCTTTCTTT.

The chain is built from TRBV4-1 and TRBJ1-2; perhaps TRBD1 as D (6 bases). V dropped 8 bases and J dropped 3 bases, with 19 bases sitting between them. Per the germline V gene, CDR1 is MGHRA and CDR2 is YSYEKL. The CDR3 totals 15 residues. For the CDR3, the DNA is TGCGCCAGCGGCCTCCAACCACAGGGTTACTATGGCTACACCTTC. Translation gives CASGLQPQGYYGYTF.